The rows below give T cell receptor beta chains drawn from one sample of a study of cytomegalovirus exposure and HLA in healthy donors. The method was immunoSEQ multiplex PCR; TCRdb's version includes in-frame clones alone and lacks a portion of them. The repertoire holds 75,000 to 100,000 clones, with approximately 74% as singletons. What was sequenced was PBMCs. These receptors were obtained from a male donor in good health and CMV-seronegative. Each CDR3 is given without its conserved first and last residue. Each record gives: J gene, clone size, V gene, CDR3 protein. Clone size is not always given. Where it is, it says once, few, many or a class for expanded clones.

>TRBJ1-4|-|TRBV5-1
ASSVRHATNEKLF
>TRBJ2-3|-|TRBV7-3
ASSLRVGPDTQY
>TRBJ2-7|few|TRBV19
ASSTHRTYHYEQY
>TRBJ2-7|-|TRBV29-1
SVGWDREVNEQY
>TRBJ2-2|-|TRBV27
ASSSNKGGAGELF
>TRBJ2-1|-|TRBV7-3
ASSRLAGGSHEQF
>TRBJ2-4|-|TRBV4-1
ASSQTGTSGNIAKNIQY
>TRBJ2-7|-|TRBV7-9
ASSLPGVAYEQY
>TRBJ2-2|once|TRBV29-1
SVVRGGNTGELF
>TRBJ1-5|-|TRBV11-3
ASSSGLLAGAQH
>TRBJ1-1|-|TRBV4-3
ASSQDPGQHTEAF
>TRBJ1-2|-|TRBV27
ASSQSTGRGYT
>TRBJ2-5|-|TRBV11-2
ASSSGSSGRAGETQY
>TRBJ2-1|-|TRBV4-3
ASSQIAGSSYNEQF
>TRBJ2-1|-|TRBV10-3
AISQTSGARDEQF
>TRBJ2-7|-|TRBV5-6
ASSLPGQGSYEQY
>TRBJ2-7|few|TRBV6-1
ASSEMRLGAEQY
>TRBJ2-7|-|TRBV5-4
ASSLPAGGISYEQY
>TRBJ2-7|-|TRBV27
ASSWGQGGYEQY
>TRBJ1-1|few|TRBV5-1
ASSSGLRVVGTEAF
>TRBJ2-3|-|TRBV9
ASSVAASGNTDTQY
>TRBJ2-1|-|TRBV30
AWSNGVAGDNEQF
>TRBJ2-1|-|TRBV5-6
ASSLVGRTYNEQF
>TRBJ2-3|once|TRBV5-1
ASSPLRGLAGGGDTQY
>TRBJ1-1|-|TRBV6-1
ASSEAEAGGAF
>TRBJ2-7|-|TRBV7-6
ASSLVGQDYEQY
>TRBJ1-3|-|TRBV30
ACGFSGRKGNTIY
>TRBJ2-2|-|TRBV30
AWTPSGRYTGELF
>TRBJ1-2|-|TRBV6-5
ASSLTGMDGYT
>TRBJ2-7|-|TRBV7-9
ASSYIDSSYEQY
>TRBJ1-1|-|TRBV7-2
ASSLRQGAGTEAF
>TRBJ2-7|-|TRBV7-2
ASSFWDRGYEQY
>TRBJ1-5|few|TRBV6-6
ASSYPTGGNQPQH
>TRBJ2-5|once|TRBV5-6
ASSLWTSGPFGETQY
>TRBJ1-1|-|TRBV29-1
SVGQGAFAEAF
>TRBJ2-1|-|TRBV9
ASSGRQYNEQF
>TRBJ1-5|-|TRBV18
ASSPSPDSPQH
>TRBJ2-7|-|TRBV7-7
ASSLSTDYEQY
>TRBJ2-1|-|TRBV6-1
ASSADRDLYNEQF
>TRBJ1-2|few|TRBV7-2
ASSSQGGGYGYT
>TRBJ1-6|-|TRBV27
ASASDRSPLH
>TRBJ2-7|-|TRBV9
ASSTRDNYEQY
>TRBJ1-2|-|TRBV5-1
ASSLGGSANYGYT
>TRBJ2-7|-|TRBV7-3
ASSGLAGGAHEQY
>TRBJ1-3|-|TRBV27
ASTNTIY
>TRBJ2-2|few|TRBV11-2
AGSGTSGRGSGELF
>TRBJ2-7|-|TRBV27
ASSFGLAHYEQY
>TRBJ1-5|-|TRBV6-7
ASIRLGDIPNQPQH
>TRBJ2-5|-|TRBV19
ASSLPGTSGRFGETQY
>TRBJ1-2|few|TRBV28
ASRVQGAYGYT
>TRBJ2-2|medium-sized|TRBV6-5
ASRGEGDTGELF